This is a list of T cell receptor beta chains from one sample in a study of cytomegalovirus exposure and HLA in healthy donors. Libraries were prepared by immunoSEQ multiplex PCR; TCRdb keeps only in-frame clonotypes and omits some of them. The top ten hold about 1.8% of the sample, which has 95,000 to 150,000 clones, 81% seen once. The sample taken for sequencing was PBMCs. All receptors derive from a man aged 18 to 30 in good health and CMV-seronegative. Both conserved end residues are part of each CDR3. The D gene is left open where the match is weak. Size is stated for part of the rows, as once, few or many counts, or as a class when the clone is expanded.

clone size	V gene	CDR3 length	D gene	J gene	CDR3 protein	CDR3 DNA
.	TRBV7-3	13	.	TRBJ1-2	CASSPRGGDGYTF	TGTGCCAGCAGCCCCCGGGGGGGTGATGGCTACACCTTC
.	TRBV14	15	TRBD2	TRBJ2-1	CASSLTSGGGNEQFF	TGTGCCAGCAGCCTCACTAGCGGGGGCGGGAATGAGCAGTTCTTC
.	TRBV5-6	13	.	TRBJ2-7	CASSLRGFYEQYF	TGTGCCAGCAGCTTGAGGGGGTTCTACGAGCAGTACTTC
few	TRBV29-1	13	.	TRBJ2-1	CSVVLDHDNEQFF	TGCAGCGTTGTCTTAGATCATGACAATGAGCAGTTCTTC
.	TRBV28	12	.	TRBJ2-7	CASSDSYYEQYF	TGTGCCAGCAGTGACAGCTATTACGAGCAGTACTTC
few	TRBV7-2	11	.	TRBJ2-7	CASSPLPEQYF	TGTGCCAGCAGCCCCCTTCCCGAGCAGTACTTC
.	TRBV2	22	TRBD2	TRBJ2-5	CASSEVGPNADLGLADQETQYF	TGTGCCAGCAGTGAAGTAGGGCCGAACGCCGACTTGGGACTAGCGGACCAAGAGACCCAGTACTTC
few	TRBV5-8	15	.	TRBJ2-3	CASSAEFGLTDTQYF	TGTGCCAGCAGCGCAGAATTCGGACTCACAGATACGCAGTATTTT
.	TRBV7-2	15	TRBD2	TRBJ2-7	CASSSSGGPGREQYF	TGTGCCAGCAGCTCTAGCGGGGGTCCCGGTCGCGAGCAGTACTTC
.	TRBV6-5	14	.	TRBJ1-6	CASSLPPPNSPLHF	TGTGCCAGCAGTCTACCCCCACCGAATTCACCCCTCCACTTT
.	TRBV5-1	14	TRBD1	TRBJ1-1	CASSTGQGPKEAFF	TGCGCCAGCAGCACGGGACAGGGGCCAAAAGAAGCTTTCTTT
.	TRBV10-1	13	.	TRBJ2-3	CASSGLVTDTQYF	TGCGCCAGCAGTGGACTTGTGACAGATACGCAGTATTTT
.	TRBV5-1	14	.	TRBJ1-1	CASSSQGGNTEAFF	TGCGCCAGCAGCTCACAGGGCGGGAACACTGAAGCTTTCTTT
few	TRBV5-6	17	.	TRBJ1-3	CASSFRGAFNSGNTIYF	TGTGCCAGCAGCTTCCGGGGTGCTTTCAACTCTGGAAACACCATATATTTT
.	TRBV5-1	13	.	TRBJ2-3	CASSISGTDTQYF	TGCGCCAGCAGCATTTCGGGGACAGATACGCAGTATTTT
.	TRBV27	14	TRBD1	TRBJ1-1	CASSPPGQGLEAFF	TGTGCCAGCAGTCCGCCGGGACAGGGTCTTGAAGCTTTCTTT
.	TRBV13	13	TRBD1	TRBJ2-1	CASSSDRGLPQFF	TGTGCCAGCAGCTCGGACAGGGGGCTACCGCAGTTCTTC
.	TRBV7-3	15	TRBD2	TRBJ2-7	CASSRSSGGIYEQYF	TGTGCCAGCAGTCGGAGTAGCGGGGGAATCTACGAGCAGTACTTC
.	TRBV9	15	TRBD2	TRBJ2-3	CASSAPGTTTDTQYF	TGTGCCAGCAGCGCCCCTGGGACTACAACAGATACGCAGTATTTT
.	TRBV25-1	13	TRBD1	TRBJ1-5	CASRQGANQPQHF	TGTGCCAGCAGGCAGGGGGCTAATCAGCCCCAGCATTTT
.	TRBV6-1	13	.	TRBJ2-3	CASSVGTFLAQYF	TGTGCCAGCAGTGTCGGGACATTTTTGGCGCAGTATTTT
once	TRBV5-6	14	.	TRBJ1-2	CASSLRQYNYGYTF	TGTGCCAGCAGCTTGCGACAGTACAACTATGGCTACACCTTC
.	TRBV6-5	14	TRBD1	TRBJ2-1	CASSWRTGGNEQFF	TGTGCCAGCAGTTGGAGGACAGGGGGGAATGAGCAGTTCTTC
.	TRBV4-3	16	TRBD1	TRBJ2-1	CASSGSRTGVYNEQFF	TGCGCCAGCAGCGGCTCCCGGACAGGGGTCTACAATGAGCAGTTCTTC
.	TRBV27	13	.	TRBJ2-7	CASSFSAVDEQYF	TGTGCCAGCAGTTTCAGTGCGGTAGACGAGCAGTACTTC
.	TRBV15	13	.	TRBJ2-3	CATSSRGGDTQYF	TGTGCCACCAGCAGTAGGGGGGGAGATACGCAGTATTTT
once	TRBV4-2	17	TRBD2	TRBJ2-1	CASSQGTSGGLIDEQFF	TGTGCCAGCAGCCAAGGGACTAGCGGGGGTCTTATAGATGAGCAGTTCTTC
.	TRBV5-1	16	TRBD1	TRBJ2-2	CASSLGQVSNTGELFF	TGCGCCAGCAGCCTGGGACAGGTTTCGAACACCGGGGAGCTGTTTTTT
.	TRBV19	14	.	TRBJ1-1	CASSPFGGNTEAFF	TGTGCCAGTAGTCCCTTCGGAGGGAACACTGAAGCTTTCTTT
.	TRBV12-5	16	.	TRBJ1-5	CASGLGGRGGSQPQHF	TGTGCTAGTGGTTTGGGTGGAAGAGGGGGTAGTCAGCCCCAGCATTTT
.	TRBV18	15	.	TRBJ1-1	CASSPTGQLNTEAFF	TGTGCCAGCTCACCTACGGGACAACTAAACACTGAAGCTTTCTTT
.	TRBV18	15	.	TRBJ1-6	CASSPRAQGNSPLHF	TGTGCCAGCTCACCACGCGCGCAGGGGAATTCACCCCTCCACTTT
.	TRBV5-1	14	.	TRBJ1-1	CASSLGSQGRTAFF	TGCGCCAGCAGCTTGGGATCACAGGGACGTACGGCTTTCTTT
.	TRBV5-4	13	.	TRBJ1-2	CASFTQSRYGYTF	TGTGCCAGCTTTACCCAGTCTCGCTATGGCTACACCTTC
.	TRBV2	16	.	TRBJ1-4	CATAIGQSPTNEKLFF	TGTGCCACCGCCATCGGACAATCGCCGACTAATGAAAAACTGTTTTTT
.	TRBV7-9	13	TRBD1	TRBJ2-1	CASRQGAGNEQFF	TGTGCCAGTAGACAGGGGGCGGGCAATGAGCAGTTCTTC
.	TRBV2	16	.	TRBJ2-4	CASSETLDRAKNIQYF	TGTGCCAGCAGTGAGACCCTCGACAGGGCCAAAAACATTCAGTACTTC
.	TRBV13	12	.	TRBJ1-1	CASRSLDTEAFF	TGTGCCAGCAGGTCTCTTGACACTGAAGCTTTCTTT
.	TRBV7-8	18	TRBD2	TRBJ2-7	CASSPLLGLAGGSYEQYF	TGTGCCAGCAGCCCCCTGCTGGGACTAGCGGGGGGATCCTACGAGCAGTACTTC
.	TRBV9	14	.	TRBJ2-3	CASSVAGNTDTQYF	TGTGCCAGCAGCGTGGCGGGGAACACAGATACGCAGTATTTT
.	TRBV28	16	.	TRBJ1-6	CASITQGSSYNSPLHF	TGTGCCAGCATTACGCAGGGGAGCTCCTATAATTCACCCCTCCACTTT
.	TRBV19	18	.	TRBJ1-6	CASSSRQVEGSYNSPLHF	TGTGCCAGTAGTTCCAGACAGGTCGAGGGCTCCTATAATTCACCCCTCCACTTT
few	TRBV2	14	TRBD2	TRBJ2-7	CASSVLAGTYEQYF	TGTGCCAGCAGTGTTCTAGCGGGGACCTACGAGCAGTACTTC